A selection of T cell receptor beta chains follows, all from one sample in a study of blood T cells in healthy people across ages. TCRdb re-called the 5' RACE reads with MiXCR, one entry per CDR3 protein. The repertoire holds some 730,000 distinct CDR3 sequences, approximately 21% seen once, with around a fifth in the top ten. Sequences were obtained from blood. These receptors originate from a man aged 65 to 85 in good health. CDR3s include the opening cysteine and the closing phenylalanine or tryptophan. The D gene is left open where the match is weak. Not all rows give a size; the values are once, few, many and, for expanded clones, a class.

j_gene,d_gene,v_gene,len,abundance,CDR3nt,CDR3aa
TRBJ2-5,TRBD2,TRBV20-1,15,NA,TGCAGTGCTAGAGGACTAGCGGGATTTGGAGAGACCCAGTACTTC,CSARGLAGFGETQYF
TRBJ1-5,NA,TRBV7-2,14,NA,TGTGCCAGCAGCTTAGCGCAGGTGGGTCAGCCCCAGCATTTT,CASSLAQVGQPQHF
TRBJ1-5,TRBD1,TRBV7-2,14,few,TGTGCCAGCAGCCTGACAGGGTGGGATCAGCCCCAGCATTTT,CASSLTGWDQPQHF
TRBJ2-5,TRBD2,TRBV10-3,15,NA,TGTGCCATCAGTAACTTAGCGGGGGGCACCGGAATAATGATCTTC,CAISNLAGGTGIMIF
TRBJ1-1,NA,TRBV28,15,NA,TGTGCCAGCAGTTTGATGGGGAAGGAGAACACTGAAGCTTTCTTT,CASSLMGKENTEAFF
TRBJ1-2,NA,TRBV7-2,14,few,TGTGCCAGCAGCTTATTTGGCACCAACTATGGCTACACCTTC,CASSLFGTNYGYTF
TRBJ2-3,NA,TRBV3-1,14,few,TGTGCCAGCAGCCCGCTGACCGGCAAGGATACGCAGTATTTT,CASSPLTGKDTQYF
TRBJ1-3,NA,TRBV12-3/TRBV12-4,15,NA,TGTGCCAGCAGTCCTGGCCTGGACTCTGGAAACACCATATATTTT,CASSPGLDSGNTIYF
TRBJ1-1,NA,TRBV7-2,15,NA,TGTGCCAGCAGCGCCCAGACTAACGTGGCCACTGAAGCTTTCTTT,CASSAQTNVATEAFF
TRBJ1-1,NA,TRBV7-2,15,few,TGTGCCAGCAGCCCTGCGGTGACGGCGAACACTGAAGCTTTCTTT,CASSPAVTANTEAFF
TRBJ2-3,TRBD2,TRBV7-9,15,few,TGTGCCAGCAGCTTTGCCGGGAGGCGTGGAGATACGCAGTATTTT,CASSFAGRRGDTQYF
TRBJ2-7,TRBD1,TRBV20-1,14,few,TGCAGTGCTAGATGGGACAGGGGTCTCCACGAGCAGTACTTC,CSARWDRGLHEQYF
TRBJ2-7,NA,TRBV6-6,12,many,TGTGCCAGCAGGTCAGCGCGCTACGAGCAGTACTTC,CASRSARYEQYF
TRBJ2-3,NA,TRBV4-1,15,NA,TGCGCCAGCAGCCAAGATCGTCCTAGCACAGATACGCAGTATTTT,CASSQDRPSTDTQYF
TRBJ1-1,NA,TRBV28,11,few,TGTGCCAGCAGACAGATCACTGAAGCTTTCTTT,CASRQITEAFF
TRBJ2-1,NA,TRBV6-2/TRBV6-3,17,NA,TGTGCCAGCAGTTTTCCGTCTGGAGTAGCGACGGACAATGAGCAGTTCTTC,CASSFPSGVATDNEQFF
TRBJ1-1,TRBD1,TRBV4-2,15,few,TGTGCCAGCAGCCACCTTGACAGGGAATACCTTGAAGCTTTCTTT,CASSHLDREYLEAFF
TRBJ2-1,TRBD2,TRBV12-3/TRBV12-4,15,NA,TGTGCCAGCAGCTCCGGGACTAGCGGACCTTGGCAGCAGTTCTTC,CASSSGTSGPWQQFF
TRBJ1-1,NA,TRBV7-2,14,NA,TGTGCCAGCAGCTTAGTGGGTTGGAACACTGAAGCTTTCTTT,CASSLVGWNTEAFF
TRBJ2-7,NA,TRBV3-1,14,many,TGTGCCAGCAGCTTCAGAGGGTCTACCTACGAGCAGTACTTC,CASSFRGSTYEQYF
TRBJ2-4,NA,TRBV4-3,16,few,TGCGCCAGCAGCCAAGATGCGGGCCGGGCCAAAAACATTCAGTACTTC,CASSQDAGRAKNIQYF
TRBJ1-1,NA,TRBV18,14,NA,TGTGCCAGCTCACCAAAGGCGGGGGACTTTGAAGCTTTCTTT,CASSPKAGDFEAFF
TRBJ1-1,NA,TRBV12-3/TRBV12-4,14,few,TGTGCCAGCAGTAGACAGATCTGGGACACTGAAGCTTTCTTT,CASSRQIWDTEAFF
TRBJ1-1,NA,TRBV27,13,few,TGTGCCAGCAGTTTTGTAATGAACACTGAAGCTTTCTTT,CASSFVMNTEAFF
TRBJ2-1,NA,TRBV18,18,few,TGTGCCAGCTCACCTCAGGCGGAGGCCCACGGGTTTTACAATGAGCAGTTCTTC,CASSPQAEAHGFYNEQFF
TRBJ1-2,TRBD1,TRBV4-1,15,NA,TGCGCCAGCAGCCAGCCGGACAGGGGCGTTTATGGCTACACCTTC,CASSQPDRGVYGYTF
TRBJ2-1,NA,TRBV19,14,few,TGTGCCAGTAGTTCACCAACAGGGATCCATGAGCAGTTCTTC,CASSSPTGIHEQFF
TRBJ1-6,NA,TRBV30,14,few,TGTGCCTGGATTCGAGACGGAGTAAATTCACCCCTCCACTTT,CAWIRDGVNSPLHF
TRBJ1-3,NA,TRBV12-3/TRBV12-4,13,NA,TGTGCCAGCAGTTTACAGGGGAGGAACACCATATATTTT,CASSLQGRNTIYF
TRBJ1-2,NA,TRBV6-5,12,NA,TGTGCCAGCAGTTACTCCCAGGGCGGCTGCACCTTC,CASSYSQGGCTF
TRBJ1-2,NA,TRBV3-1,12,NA,TGTGCCAGCAGCCAACTGCAGAGGGGCTACACCTTC,CASSQLQRGYTF
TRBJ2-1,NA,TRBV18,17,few,TGTGCCAGCTCACCACCGGTCTCGGGAGCTGCCTACAATGAGCAGTTCTTC,CASSPPVSGAAYNEQFF
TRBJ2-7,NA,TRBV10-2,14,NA,TGCGCTAGCAGGCTGGGGAGCCTCTCCTACGAGCAGTACTTC,CASRLGSLSYEQYF
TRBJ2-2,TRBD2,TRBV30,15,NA,TGTGCCTGGAGGCCACCGGGACTAAACACCGGGGAGCTGTTTTTT,CAWRPPGLNTGELFF
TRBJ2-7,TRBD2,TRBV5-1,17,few,TGCGCCAGCAGCACCGGACTAGCGGGGGGTTTCTCCTACGAGCAGTACTTC,CASSTGLAGGFSYEQYF
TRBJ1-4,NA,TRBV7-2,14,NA,TGTGCCAGCAGCCCACCGGGGCGAAATGGAAAACTGTTTTTT,CASSPPGRNGKLFF
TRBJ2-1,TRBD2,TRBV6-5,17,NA,TGTGCCAGCAGTTACTCCTCGCTAGCGGGGGCTTACAATGAGCAGTTCTTC,CASSYSSLAGAYNEQFF
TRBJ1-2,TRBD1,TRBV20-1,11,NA,TGCAGTGCCCAGGGGGTGTATGGCTACACCTTC,CSAQGVYGYTF
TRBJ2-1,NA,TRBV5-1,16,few,TGCGCCAGCAGCCCCACAGCCAGCTACTCCTACAATGAGCAGTTCTTC,CASSPTASYSYNEQFF
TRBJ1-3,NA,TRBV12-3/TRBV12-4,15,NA,TGTGCCAGCAGTTGGAGGGGACCCCCTGGAAACACCATATATTTT,CASSWRGPPGNTIYF
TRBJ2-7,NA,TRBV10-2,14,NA,TGCGCCAGCATGGAGGCAGGGGTCTCCTACGAGAAGTACTTC,CASMEAGVSYEKYF
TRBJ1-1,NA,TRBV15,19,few,TGTGCCACCAGCAGAGATCGTGTTTTTATTCGGGGACCCGACACTGAAGCTTTCTTT,CATSRDRVFIRGPDTEAFF